The next 2 T cell receptor beta chains were all read from a single sample in a study of CD8+CD57+ T cells in acquired aplastic anemia (dated by TCRdb to 2017 to 2018). Sequenced on an Illumina HiSeq 2000. Genomic DNA was used as template for profiling of TCR beta VDJ combinations and CDR3 sequences. TCRdb trimmed public reads at Q25 via fastp, called clones via MiXCR and kept in-frame beta chains. All rows with the same CDR3 protein become a single entry with the most common DNA and genes. The sample includes around 200,000 distinct CDR3 sequences, with nearly 50% observed a single time. The ten largest account for around 9.7% of the sample. Patients chosen for sequencing had shown expansion of CD8+CD57+ cells by flow cytometry. The sequenced material came from sorted CD4+, CD8+, or CD8+CD57+ T cells (not recorded which) from PBMCs. All receptors derive from a human donor with aplastic anemia.

This clonotype occurred many times. The CDR3 region has the DNA TGTGCCAGCAGCTTAGACGCCCCCTGGGAGGTAGACGAGCAGTACTTC. It encodes CASSLDAPWEVDEQYF. The V gene is TRBV7-3, the J gene TRBJ2-7; tentatively, D is TRBD2 (6 bases). The germline V and J ends were trimmed by 2 bases and 5 bases, with 19 bases remaining between them. The CDR3 runs 16 residues. CDR1 and CDR2 from the germline V gene are SGHTA and FQGTGA.

This clonotype was recorded a few times. V gene TRBV2 combines with J gene TRBJ1-2; the D gene is possibly TRBD1 (5 bases). CDR1 is SNHLY and CDR2 is FYNNEI in the germline V gene. The CDR3 has 13 amino acids. With 2 bases removed from V and 4 bases from J, the gap between germline ends came to 8 bases. CDR3 nucleotide sequence: TGTGCCAGCAGTGAAATGCAGGGCTATGGCTACACCTTC. It translates to CASSEMQGYGYTF.